The sequence of this TCR beta chain was determined in a study of T cell changes during pregnancy in multiple sclerosis. This CDR3 spans 16 amino acids. The germline V gene encodes CDR1 SGHKS and CDR2 YYEKEE (reference sequence). J lost 6 bases, V lost 0 bases, and 8 bases had no gene match. Sequenced by immunoSEQ multiplex PCR; TCRdb stores in-frame clones only, minus some. The table records over 50,000 clones, around nine tenths of them present only once. The V call is TRBV5-5, the J call TRBJ2-4; 8 nucleotides match TRBD1. The source material was peripheral blood from another person, used as feeder cells. This TCR derives from a human donor whose cells served as feeder cells for cultures in a pregnancy study. CDR3 amino acids: CASSLGQEQGGNIQYF. CDR3 DNA sequence: TGTGCCAGCAGCTTGGGTCAGGAACAGGGGGGAAACATTCAGTACTTC.